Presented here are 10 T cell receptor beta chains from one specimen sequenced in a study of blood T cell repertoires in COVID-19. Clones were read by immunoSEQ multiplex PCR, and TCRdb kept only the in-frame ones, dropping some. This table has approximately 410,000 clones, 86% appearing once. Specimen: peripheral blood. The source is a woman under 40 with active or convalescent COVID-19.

The CDR3 region is CASSITGGRGEQFF. CDR3 nucleotides: TGTGCCAGTAGTATTACAGGGGGCAGGGGTGAGCAGTTCTTC. The chain joins TRBV19 to TRBJ2-1; 9 positions match TRBD1. The CDR3 has 14 amino acids. Germline V CDR1 and CDR2: LNHDA, SQIVND (reference sequence). V lost 3 bases to trimming and J lost 9 bases; unmatched junction nucleotides: 6.

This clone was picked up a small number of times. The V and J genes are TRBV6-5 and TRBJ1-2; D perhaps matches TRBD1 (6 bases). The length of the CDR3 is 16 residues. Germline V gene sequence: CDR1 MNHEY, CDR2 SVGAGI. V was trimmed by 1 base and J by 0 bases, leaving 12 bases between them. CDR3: CASSYLGQRANYGYTF. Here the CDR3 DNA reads TGTGCCAGCAGTTACTTAGGACAGAGAGCTAACTATGGCTACACCTTC.

DNA of the CDR3: TGTGCCAGCAGCCACCAGACTGGGGCCAACGTCCTGACTTTC. This gives the protein CASSHQTGANVLTF. The rearrangement uses TRBV3-1 (or the pseudogene TRBV3-2) and TRBJ2-6; the D is unclear. From germline, CDR1 is LGHDT and CDR2 YNNKEL (reference sequence). CDR3 size: 14 residues. Between the trimmed V and J ends, which lost 3 bases and 2 bases, there was a span of 5 bases.

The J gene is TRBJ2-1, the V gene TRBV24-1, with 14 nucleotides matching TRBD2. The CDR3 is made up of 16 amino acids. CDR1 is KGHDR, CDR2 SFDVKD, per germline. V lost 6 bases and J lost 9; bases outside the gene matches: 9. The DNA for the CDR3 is TGTGCCACCAGTACGGGGACTAGCGGGAGTTTCGGTGAGCAGTTCTTC. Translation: CATSTGTSGSFGEQFF.

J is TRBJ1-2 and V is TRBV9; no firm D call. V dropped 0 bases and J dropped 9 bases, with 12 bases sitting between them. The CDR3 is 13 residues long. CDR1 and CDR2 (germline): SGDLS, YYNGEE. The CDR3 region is CASSVALTRSYTF. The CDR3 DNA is TGTGCCAGCAGCGTAGCTTTGACTAGAAGCTACACCTTC.

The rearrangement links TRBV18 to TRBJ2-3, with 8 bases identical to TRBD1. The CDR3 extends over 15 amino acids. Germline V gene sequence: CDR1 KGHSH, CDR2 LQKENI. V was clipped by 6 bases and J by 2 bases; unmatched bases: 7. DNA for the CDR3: TGTGCCAGCTCTAGGACAGGGATTATCACAGATACGCAGTATTTT. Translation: CASSRTGIITDTQYF.

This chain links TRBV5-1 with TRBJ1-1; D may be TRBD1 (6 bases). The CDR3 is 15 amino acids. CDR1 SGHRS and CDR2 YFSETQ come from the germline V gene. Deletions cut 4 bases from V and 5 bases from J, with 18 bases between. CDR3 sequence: CASSNLQGSGTEAFF. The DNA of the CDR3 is TGCGCCAGCAGCAACTTACAGGGCTCGGGAACTGAAGCTTTCTTT.

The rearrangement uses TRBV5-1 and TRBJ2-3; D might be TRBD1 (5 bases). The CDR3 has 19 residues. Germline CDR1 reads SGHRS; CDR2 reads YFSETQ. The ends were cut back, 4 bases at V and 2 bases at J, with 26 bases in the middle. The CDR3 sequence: CASSLVGGKAGSPTDTQYF. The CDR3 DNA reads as TGCGCCAGCAGCCTAGTTGGTGGTAAGGCAGGGTCCCCCACAGATACGCAGTATTTT.

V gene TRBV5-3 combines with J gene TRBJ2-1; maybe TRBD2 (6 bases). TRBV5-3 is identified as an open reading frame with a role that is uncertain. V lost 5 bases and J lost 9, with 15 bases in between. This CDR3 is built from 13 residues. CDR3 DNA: TGTGCCAGAAGACGTGGTCGGGAGTGTGAGCAGTTCTTC. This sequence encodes CARRRGRECEQFF.

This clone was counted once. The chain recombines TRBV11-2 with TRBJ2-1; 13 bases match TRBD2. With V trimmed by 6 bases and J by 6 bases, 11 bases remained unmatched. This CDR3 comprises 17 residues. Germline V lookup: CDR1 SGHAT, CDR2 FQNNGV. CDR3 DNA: TGTGCCAGCAGTCCCAAACTAGCGGGAGGGTTGGGCAATGAGCAGTTCTTC. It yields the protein CASSPKLAGGLGNEQFF.